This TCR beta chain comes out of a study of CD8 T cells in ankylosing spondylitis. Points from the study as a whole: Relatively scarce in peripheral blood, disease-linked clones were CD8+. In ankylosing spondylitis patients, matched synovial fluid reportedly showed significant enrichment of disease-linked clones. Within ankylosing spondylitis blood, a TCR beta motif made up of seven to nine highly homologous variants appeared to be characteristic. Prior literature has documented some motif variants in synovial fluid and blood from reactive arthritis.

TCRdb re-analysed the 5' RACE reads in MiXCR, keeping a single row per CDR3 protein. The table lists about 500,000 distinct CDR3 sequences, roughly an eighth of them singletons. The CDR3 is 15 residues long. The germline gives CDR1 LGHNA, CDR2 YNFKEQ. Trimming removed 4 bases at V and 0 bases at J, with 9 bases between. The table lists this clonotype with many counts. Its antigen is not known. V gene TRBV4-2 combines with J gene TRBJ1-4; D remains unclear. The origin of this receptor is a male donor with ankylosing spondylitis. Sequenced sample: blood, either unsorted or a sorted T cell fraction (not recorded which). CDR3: CASSRQPATNEKLFF. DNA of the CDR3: TGTGCCAGCAGCCGCCAGCCTGCAACTAATGAAAAACTGTTTTTT.